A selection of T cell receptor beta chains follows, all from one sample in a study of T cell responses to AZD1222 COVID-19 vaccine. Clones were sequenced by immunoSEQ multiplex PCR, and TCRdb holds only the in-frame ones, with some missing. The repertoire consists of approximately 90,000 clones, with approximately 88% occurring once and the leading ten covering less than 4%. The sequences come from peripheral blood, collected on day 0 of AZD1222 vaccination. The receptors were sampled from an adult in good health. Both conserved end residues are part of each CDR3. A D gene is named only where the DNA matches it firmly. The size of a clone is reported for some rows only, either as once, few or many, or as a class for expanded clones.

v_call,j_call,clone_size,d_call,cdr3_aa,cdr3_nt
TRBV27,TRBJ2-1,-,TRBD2,CASSPSGGGPIEQFF,TGTGCCAGCAGCCCTAGCGGGGGGGGGCCAATAGAGCAGTTCTTC
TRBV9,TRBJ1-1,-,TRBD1,CASSGGQGTEAFF,TGTGCCAGCAGCGGGGGACAGGGCACTGAAGCTTTCTTT
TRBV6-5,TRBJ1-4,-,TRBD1,CASSTYRGAREKLFF,TGTGCCAGCAGTACGTACAGGGGGGCGCGGGAAAAACTGTTTTTT
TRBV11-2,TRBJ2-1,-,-,CASSLRSGDYNEQFF,TGTGCCAGCAGCTTACGGTCCGGGGACTACAATGAGCAGTTCTTC
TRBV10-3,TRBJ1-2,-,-,CAISESGYYGYTF,TGTGCCATCAGTGAATCGGGGTACTATGGCTACACCTTC
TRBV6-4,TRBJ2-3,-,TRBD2,CASSAALDLAGGLTDTQYF,TGTGCCAGCAGTGCGGCCCTAGATCTAGCGGGGGGCCTCACAGATACGCAGTATTTT
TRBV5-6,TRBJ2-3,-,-,CASSLDLDTDTQYF,TGTGCCAGCAGCTTGGACCTGGATACAGATACGCAGTATTTT
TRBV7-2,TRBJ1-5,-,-,CASSLDWGQPQHF,TGTGCCAGCAGCTTAGACTGGGGTCAGCCCCAGCATTTT
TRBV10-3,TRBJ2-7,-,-,CAISESSYEQYF,TGTGCCATCAGTGAGTCTTCCTACGAGCAGTACTTC
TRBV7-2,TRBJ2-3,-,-,CASSSRQVRAQYF,TGTGCCAGCAGCTCGAGACAGGTCCGGGCGCAGTATTTT
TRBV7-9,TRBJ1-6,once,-,CASRAPAQGYSPLHF,TGTGCCAGCAGGGCGCCTGCACAGGGATATTCACCCCTCCACTTT
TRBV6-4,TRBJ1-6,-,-,CASSEARNSPLHF,TGTGCCAGCAGCGAGGCCAGAAATTCACCCCTCCACTTT
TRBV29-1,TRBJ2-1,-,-,CSASLGVSYNEQFF,TGCAGCGCCTCGCTTGGGGTGAGCTACAATGAGCAGTTCTTC
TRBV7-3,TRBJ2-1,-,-,CASSQGGGPQFF,TGTGCCAGCAGCCAAGGGGGGGGCCCTCAGTTCTTC
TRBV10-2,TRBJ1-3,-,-,CASRDDGSGNTIYF,TGCGCCAGCAGGGACGACGGCTCTGGAAACACCATATATTTT
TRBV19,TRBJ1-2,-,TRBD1,CASSMVVSGGDGYTF,TGTGCCAGTAGTATGGTGGTGTCAGGGGGTGATGGCTACACCTTC
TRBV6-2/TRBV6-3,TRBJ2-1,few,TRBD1,CASSYDPDRGYNEQFF,TGTGCCAGCAGTTACGATCCGGACAGGGGTTACAATGAGCAGTTCTTC
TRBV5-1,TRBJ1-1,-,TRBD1,CASTLDREPEAFF,TGCGCCAGCACCTTGGACAGGGAGCCTGAAGCTTTCTTT
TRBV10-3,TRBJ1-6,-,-,CAIRDSSSPLHF,TGTGCCATCAGGGACAGTTCTTCACCCCTCCACTTT
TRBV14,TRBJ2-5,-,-,CASSQGTAEETQYF,TGTGCCAGCAGCCAGGGGACGGCCGAAGAGACCCAGTACTTC
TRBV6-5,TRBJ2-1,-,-,CASIFVSSSYNEQFF,TGTGCCAGCATATTCGTCAGCAGCTCCTACAATGAGCAGTTCTTC
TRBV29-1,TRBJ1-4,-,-,CSVRRPANEKLFF,TGCAGCGTTAGAAGGCCGGCTAATGAAAAACTGTTTTTT
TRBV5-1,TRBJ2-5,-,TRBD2,CASSYGTSGGASKTQYF,TGCGCCAGCAGCTACGGGACTAGCGGGGGGGCCTCAAAGACCCAGTACTTC
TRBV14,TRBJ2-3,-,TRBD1,CASSQDLQPTGYTDTQYF,TGTGCCAGCAGCCAAGATCTACAGCCGACAGGGTACACAGATACGCAGTATTTT
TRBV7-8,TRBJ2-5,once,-,CASSQGETQYF,TGTGCCAGCAGCCAGGGGGAGACCCAGTACTTC
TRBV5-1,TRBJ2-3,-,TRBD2,CASSGGLAATDTQYF,TGCGCCAGCAGCGGCGGACTAGCGGCGACAGATACGCAGTATTTT
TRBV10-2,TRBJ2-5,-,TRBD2,CASEKGTSGGAAQYF,TGCGCCAGCGAAAAAGGGACTAGCGGGGGGGCGGCCCAGTACTTC
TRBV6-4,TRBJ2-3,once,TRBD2,CASSEASGSDTQYF,TGTGCCAGCAGTGAGGCTAGCGGTTCAGATACGCAGTATTTT